Following are 28 T cell receptor beta chains from one sample sequenced in a study of post-analysis software for immune sequencing data (dated by TCRdb to between 2015 and 2017). The investigation overall reported the following: Significantly higher frequencies in patients than in controls were found for roughly 5 TRBV segments, including TRBV5-6, TRBV5-1 and TRBV20-1.

The library was generated by PCR. TCRdb names Illumina HiSeq 2500 as the instrument used. Unique molecular identifiers were incorporated into TCR beta cDNA libraries to reduce PCR and sequencing biases. The public reads were quality trimmed at Q25 with fastp and then assembled into clones with MiXCR by TCRdb, keeping productive beta chains. Rows matching on CDR3 protein sequence are summarized as one entry with the most common DNA and genes. Present in this sample are hundreds of thousands of distinct CDR3 sequences, 36% of which were seen just once. The ten largest clones capture around 4.8% of the sample. These receptors lack a known antigen. Sequenced sample: blood. The receptors were sampled from a girl aged 10 to 17 with multiple sclerosis.

This clonotype was recorded many times. The chain employs TRBV3-1 and TRBJ2-1; no definite D call. The CDR3 consists of 14 residues. CDR1 is LGHDT and CDR2 is YNNKEL in the germline V gene (reference sequence). Trimming cost V 1 base and J 9 bases, with 13 bases left between them. The CDR3 loop reads CASSQVVSAAEQFF. The CDR3 nucleotides are TGTGCCAGCAGCCAAGTCGTATCCGCTGCTGAGCAGTTCTTC.

The rearrangement uses TRBV7-9 and TRBJ2-7; D might be TRBD2 (6 bases). V was clipped by 1 base and J by 7 bases, with 11 bases between them. Germline CDR1 SEHNR, CDR2 FQNEAQ (reference sequence). This CDR3 region has 13 residues. The CDR3 is CASSLVSAGEQYF. The CDR3 DNA is TGTGCCAGCAGCTTAGTTTCGGCGGGAGAGCAGTACTTC.

A remark on this clonotype: A much larger clone is a single base away; this may be a read error. The CDR3 is CASSLQARNEQFF. CDR3 sequence (DNA): TGTGCCAGCTCACTGCAGGCCCGCAATGAGCAGTTCTTC. The rearrangement links TRBV18 to TRBJ2-1; D not resolved. The CDR3 loop spans 13 amino acids. V lost 4 bases and J 6 bases, leaving 10 bases between the germline ends. The V gene's germline CDR1 is KGHSH and CDR2 LQKENI. Supplemented by reference TRBV18 and TRBJ2-1, the full variable domain reads NAGVMQNPRHLVRRRGQEARLRCSPMKGHSHVYWYRQLPEEGLKFMVYLQKENIIDESGMPKERFSAEFPKEGPSILRIQQVVRGDSAAYFCASSLQARNEQFFGPGTRLTVL.

The chain couples TRBV11-2 to TRBJ2-2; D unclear. CDR1 is SGHAT and CDR2 is FQNNGV in the germline V gene. This CDR3 comprises 16 residues. The V and J ends lost 4 bases and 0 bases respectively, with 12 bases between them. The CDR3 nucleotides are TGTGCCAGCAGCTCGGACCGAACGGCGAACACCGGGGAGCTGTTTTTT. Translation: CASSSDRTANTGELFF.

The table lists this clonotype with many counts. The chain uses TRBV29-1 and TRBJ2-3, with 15 bases aligning to TRBD2. Germline V gene sequence: CDR1 SQVTM, CDR2 ANQGSEA. There are 15 residues in the CDR3. V lost 6 bases to trimming and J lost 3 bases; unmatched junction nucleotides: 4. Here the CDR3 reads CSVGGLAGGTDTQYF. The CDR3 DNA follows: TGCAGCGTGGGGGGACTAGCGGGAGGAACAGATACGCAGTATTTT.

This clonotype was detected ten times or more. J is TRBJ2-1 and V is TRBV6-1, with D unresolved. Germline-derived CDR1 and CDR2 are MNHNS and SASEGT. CDR3 length equals 15 residues. Trimming shortened V by 3 bases and J by 0 bases, and 9 bases separated the two germline ends. CDR3 residues: CASSDMKGSYNEQFF. In DNA, the CDR3 is TGTGCCAGCAGTGATATGAAGGGCTCCTACAATGAGCAGTTCTTC.

This clonotype was recorded many times. The chain links TRBV9 to TRBJ2-1, with 8 bases fitting TRBD2. Germline V lookup: CDR1 SGDLS, CDR2 YYNGEE. This CDR3 comprises 15 residues. Trimming removed 3 bases from V and 2 bases from J; junction bases left unmatched: 4. DNA for the CDR3: TGTGCCAGCAGCGAAGCGGGAGATACCTACAATGAGCAGTTCTTC. Its translation: CASSEAGDTYNEQFF.

Only a few counts were recorded for this clonotype. The V and J genes are TRBV7-2 and TRBJ1-1; tentatively, D is TRBD1 (5 bases). The CDR3 spans 15 residues. Germline V gene lookup returns CDR1 SGHTA and CDR2 FQGNSA. V shed 2 bases and J shed 5 bases, with 15 bases lying between them. CDR3 protein: CASSLRPGSLTEAFF. The CDR3, as DNA: TGTGCCAGCAGCTTACGACCAGGGAGCTTAACTGAAGCTTTCTTT. The full variable domain, completed using reference TRBV7-2 and TRBJ1-1, is GAGVSQSPSNKVTEKGKDVELRCDPISGHTALYWYRQSLGQGLEFLIYFQGNSAPDKSGLPSDRFSAERTGGSVSTLTIQRTQQEDSAVYLCASSLRPGSLTEAFFGQGTRLTVV.

This clonotype has more than one count but fewer than ten. The genes are TRBV12-3 or TRBV12-4 and TRBJ1-2; tentatively, D is TRBD1 (6 bases). V lost 7 bases and J lost 8, with 11 bases in between. The CDR3 covers 11 residues. The CDR3 nucleotides are TGTGCCAGCATGGGGGGGCTGGGCTACACCTTC. This sequence encodes CASMGGLGYTF.

This clonotype occurred many times. The J gene is TRBJ2-3, the V gene TRBV20-1, with TRBD2 as a possible D gene (7 bases). The germline CDR1 and CDR2 sequences are DFQATT and SNEGSKA (reference sequence). V was shortened by 4 bases and J by 6 bases, with 20 bases between the two germline ends. The CDR3 is made up of 15 amino acids. The CDR3 nucleotides are TGCAGTGCTATAGGGGGGGTGATCGTTTTGGATACGCAGTATTTT. It codes for CSAIGGVIVLDTQYF.

The CDR3, as DNA: TGTGCCAGCAGCCAAGAGCGCGCGGGCGGCACCGGGGAGCTGTTTTTT. Translating gives CASSQERAGGTGELFF. The chain joins TRBV14 to TRBJ2-2; D is perhaps TRBD2 (5 bases). V was trimmed by 0 bases and J by 4 bases, leaving 12 bases between them. Per germline, CDR1 SGHDN and CDR2 FVKESK. The CDR3 is made up of 16 amino acids. Based on the CDR3 plus reference TRBV14 and TRBJ2-2, the full variable domain is EAGVTQFPSHSVIEKGQTVTLRCDPISGHDNLYWYRRVMGKEIKFLLHFVKESKQDESGMPNNRFLAERTGGTYSTLKVQPAELEDSGVYFCASSQERAGGTGELFFGEGSRLTVL.

V is TRBV29-1 and J is TRBJ1-1; no clear D gene. Between the trimmed V and J ends, which lost 4 bases and 0 bases, there was a span of 9 bases. The length of the CDR3 is 13 residues. CDR1 and CDR2 (germline): SQVTM, ANQGSEA. The CDR3 protein is CSVARTLNTEAFF. CDR3 in DNA: TGCAGCGTTGCCAGGACCCTGAACACTGAAGCTTTCTTT.

This clonotype was detected ten times or more. The chain uses TRBV7-9 and TRBJ2-1, with 13 bases aligning to TRBD2. V shed 5 bases, J shed 5 bases, and the junction held 12 bases outside the gene matches. Germline V gene lookup returns CDR1 SEHNR and CDR2 FQNEAQ (reference sequence). The CDR3 is 18 residues long. This CDR3 is CASSQPDWGLAGNNEQFF. Here the CDR3 DNA reads TGTGCCAGCAGCCAGCCAGATTGGGGACTAGCGGGGAACAATGAGCAGTTCTTC. Drawing the rest from reference TRBV7-9 and TRBJ2-1, the complete variable domain is DTGVSQNPRHKITKRGQNVTFRCDPISEHNRLYWYRQTLGQGPEFLTYFQNEAQLEKSRLLSDRFSAERPKGSFSTLEIQRTEQGDSAMYLCASSQPDWGLAGNNEQFFGPGTRLTVL.

Worth noting for this clonotype: This sequence may be a read error, since a much larger clone differs from it by one base. The chain employs TRBV4-1 and TRBJ1-2; 8 bases line up with TRBD1. Germline CDR1 MGHRA, CDR2 YSYEKL. The CDR3 runs to 15 residues. With 5 bases clipped from V and 6 bases from J, the junction kept 11 bases outside the gene matches. The CDR3 spells CASSAVLRGRNGYTF. The CDR3 DNA sequence: TGCGCCAGCAGCGCCGTCCTCAGGGGGCGAAATGGCTACACCTTC.

V usage is TRBV7-2 and J usage is TRBJ2-1; 8 nucleotides align to TRBD2. Trimming took 2 bases from V and 5 from J; bases not matched to a gene: 5. CDR1 SGHTA and CDR2 FQGNSA come from the germline V gene. CDR3 size: 15 residues. The CDR3, as DNA: TGTGCCAGCAGCTTAAGCGGGAGTATCAACAATGAGCAGTTCTTC. Its protein is CASSLSGSINNEQFF.

A word on this clonotype: This may stem from a read error, because a much larger clone lies one nucleotide away. V usage is TRBV7-9 and J usage is TRBJ2-3; D call uncertain. This CDR3 contains 11 residues. Per germline, CDR1 SEHNR and CDR2 FQNEAQ (reference sequence). CDR3 in DNA: TGTGCCGGCAGAAGTGTGGATACGCAGTATTTT. Translated, it gives CAGRSVDTQYF.

This clonotype has more than one count but fewer than ten. The rearrangement joins TRBV12-5 to TRBJ2-2; D might be TRBD1 (6 bases). This CDR3 is 13 amino acids long. V lost 7 bases and J 4 bases, leaving 10 bases between the germline ends. Germline CDR1 reads LGHNT; CDR2 reads FRNRAP. CDR3 in DNA: TGTGCTAGTGTGGACAGCGTCACCGGGGAGCTGTTTTTT. Protein: CASVDSVTGELFF.

This chain links TRBV7-6 with TRBJ2-3; D perhaps matches TRBD2 (5 bases). Between the trimmed V and J ends, which lost 6 bases and 5 bases, there was a span of 9 bases. Germline lookup yields CDR1 SGHVS and CDR2 FNYEAQ. This CDR3 has 12 amino acids. For the CDR3, the DNA is TGTGCCAGCAGTCGAGGACTAGATACGCAGTATTTT. This sequence encodes CASSRGLDTQYF.

With respect to this clonotype: Being one base from a much bigger clone, this may be a read error. This chain connects TRBV7-8 to TRBJ2-1; TRBD2 aligns across 7 bases. Germline V gene data show CDR1 as SGHVS and CDR2 as FQNEAQ. CDR3 length equals 14 residues. The CDR3 here is CAGSAMGGNNEQFF. The DNA of the CDR3 is TGTGCCGGCAGCGCCATGGGGGGGAACAATGAGCAGTTCTTC.

Comments on this clonotype: One base away lies a much larger clone, so this may be a sequencing read error. DNA for the CDR3: TGCGCCAGCAGCTTGGGGGGGAACAATCAGCCCCGGCATTTT. The encoded protein is CASSLGGNNQPRHF. The chain uses TRBV5-1 and TRBJ1-5; D is perhaps TRBD1 (5 bases). There are 14 residues in the CDR3. CDR1 is SGHRS, CDR2 YFSETQ, per germline.

The table lists this clonotype with many counts. The chain links TRBV7-2 to TRBJ2-5; D gene ambiguous. CDR3 length equals 16 residues. CDR1 and CDR2 (germline): SGHTA, FQGNSA. V lost 1 base and J 1 base, leaving 13 bases between the germline ends. In DNA, the CDR3 is TGTGCCAGCAGCTTAGTACCCGCCAGAAGCCAAGAGACCCAGTACTTC. This sequence encodes CASSLVPARSQETQYF.

This clonotype was detected ten times or more. V and J are TRBV7-3 and TRBJ2-1, with 11 bases fitting TRBD2. The V gene end was trimmed by 4 bases and the J gene end by 8 bases; junction bases not matched to a gene: 10. Germline-derived CDR1 and CDR2 are SGHTA and FQGTGA. CDR3 length: 16 amino acids. As DNA, the CDR3 is TGTGCCAGCAGCTCCGTAGCGGGAGGGCCTCTGGATGAGCAGTTCTTC. It is translated as CASSSVAGGPLDEQFF. The full variable domain, with the rest looked up from reference TRBV7-3 and TRBJ2-1, is GAGVSQTPSNKVTEKGKYVELRCDPISGHTALYWYRQSLGQGPEFLIYFQGTGAADDSGLPNDRFFAVRPEGSVSTLKIQRTERGDSAVYLCASSSVAGGPLDEQFFGPGTRLTVL.

This clonotype has ten or more counts. The chain couples TRBV2 to TRBJ1-2, with D possibly TRBD1 on 6 matching bases. The germline V and J ends were trimmed by 6 bases and 2 bases, with 10 bases remaining between them. The germline V gene encodes CDR1 SNHLY and CDR2 FYNNEI. The CDR3 length is 13 residues. The CDR3 region has the DNA TGTGCCAGCAGCGAGGGGGTAAACTATGGCTACACCTTC. Translation gives CASSEGVNYGYTF.

Comments on this clonotype: The junction differs from germline at one of its ends, possibly a read error. The chain combines TRBV7-8 with TRBJ2-6, with D tentatively TRBD1 (5 bases). In germline, CDR1 is SGHVS, CDR2 FQNEAQ. This CDR3 comprises 15 residues. The CDR3 protein is CAGSSDSSGANVLTF. The CDR3 DNA reads as TGTGCCGGCAGCTCCGACAGCTCTGGGGCCAACGTCCTGACTTTC. The entire variable domain, with the rest obtained from reference TRBV7-8 and TRBJ2-6, is as follows: GAGVSQSPRYKVAKRGQDVALRCDPISGHVSLFWYQQALGQGPEFLTYFQNEAQLDKSGLPSDRFFAERPEGSVSTLKIQRTQQEDSAVYLCAGSSDSSGANVLTFGAGSRLTVL.

This clonotype was counted many times. This chain connects TRBV7-9 to TRBJ1-4, with unresolved D. CDR1 and CDR2 (germline): SEHNR, FQNEAQ (reference sequence). Trimming took off 4 bases at V and 8 bases at J, with 20 bases between the two ends. The CDR3 length is 16 residues. CDR3 sequence reads: CASSSQPGSGKEKLFF. In DNA, the CDR3 is TGTGCCAGCAGCTCCCAGCCGGGGTCTGGGAAGGAAAAACTGTTTTTT.

CDR3 amino acids: CSASESSYNEQFF. In DNA, the CDR3 is TGCAGTGCCTCGGAGAGCTCCTACAATGAGCAGTTCTTC. The genes are TRBV20-1 and TRBJ2-1, with unresolved D. This CDR3 contains 13 residues. V lost 6 bases and J lost 0, with 9 bases in between. Germline-derived CDR1 and CDR2 are DFQATT and SNEGSKA (reference sequence).

This clonotype was observed at least ten times. The V and J genes are TRBV6-2 or TRBV6-3 and TRBJ2-7; D gene unclear. Germline V CDR1 and CDR2: MNHEY, SVGEGT. CDR3 length: 12 residues. Trimming left V 7 bases short and J 5 bases short, with 12 bases between. CDR3 residues: CASMGAYHEQYF. The CDR3, as DNA: TGTGCCAGCATGGGTGCGTACCACGAGCAGTACTTC.

In the case of this clonotype: With a much larger clone just one base away, this may be a read error. The chain links TRBV4-2 to TRBJ1-1, with TRBD1 as a possible D gene (5 bases). V was shortened by 4 bases and J by 3 bases, with 15 bases between the two germline ends. The CDR3 extends over 15 amino acids. The germline V gene has CDR1 LGHNA and CDR2 YNFKEQ. The CDR3 DNA follows: TGTGCCAGCAGCCGGGGACTGTGGGGTTACACTGAAGCTTTCTTT. Its translation is CASSRGLWGYTEAFF.